The T cell receptor (beta chain) described here comes from a study of cytomegalovirus exposure and HLA in healthy donors. Points from the study as a whole: Reports indicated that the classifier achieved high specificity and sensitivity in diagnosing cytomegalovirus status.

A word on this clone: Antigen: not known.

This CDR3 has 15 amino acids. After removal of 4 bases from V and 8 bases from J, the junction contained 6 bases not matched to a gene. Germline CDR1 is LNHDA and CDR2 is SQIVND (reference sequence). The study ran its PCR with 60 Vbeta and 13 Jbeta primers. Generated by immunoSEQ multiplex PCR, the TCRdb table keeps only in-frame clones and is missing some. The specimen's table records around 110,000 clones. Though nominally healthy at sampling, donors likely had unrecorded immune exposures. This TCR came from a man aged 35 to 55 in good health and CMV-seropositive. The sequenced sample consisted of PBMCs. The V and J genes are TRBV19 and TRBJ2-1; TRBD2 aligns across 12 bases. In DNA, the CDR3 is TGTGCCAGTAGTAGACTAGCGGGAGTCCGCGATGAGCAGTTCTTC. It yields the protein CASSRLAGVRDEQFF.